One and the same sample provided the 13 T cell receptor beta chains below, sequenced in a study of T-cell reconstitution after alpha-beta-depleted transplantation in children. Preparation of the TCRbeta library used unique molecular identifiers. From the PCR reads, TCRdb called clonotypes with MiXCR, one entry per CDR3 protein. The sample lists about 540,000 distinct CDR3 sequences, around 17% occurring once. The sequenced sample was PBMCs from the stem cell graft donor, obtained from the stem cell graft. These TCRs come from a human donor who donated a stem cell graft to a child with acute lymphoblastic leukemia.

This clonotype was found a few times. V and J are TRBV7-9 and TRBJ1-4, with D possibly matching TRBD1 (5 bases). CDR3 length: 13 residues. Germline loops: CDR1 SEHNR, CDR2 FQNEAQ (reference sequence). Trimming left V 5 bases short and J 5 bases short, with 9 bases between. Written as DNA, the CDR3 is TGTGCCAGCAGCCAGGGCATCAATGAAAAACTGTTTTTT. Protein sequence: CASSQGINEKLFF.

The chain recombines TRBV6-5 with TRBJ2-5; D unresolved. The CDR3 consists of 13 residues. Germline lookup yields CDR1 MNHEY and CDR2 SVGAGI. V lost 2 bases, J lost 10 bases, and 14 bases lay in between. CDR3 nucleotides: TGTGCCAGCAGTTACGCTGGCACCGGTGGCCAGTACTTC. Translated: CASSYAGTGGQYF.

This sequence joins TRBV25-1 and TRBJ1-4; D perhaps matches TRBD1 (5 bases). The germline V gene has CDR1 MGHDK and CDR2 SYGVNS. V was trimmed by 5 bases and J by 3 bases, leaving 16 bases between them. The length of the CDR3 is 16 residues. The CDR3 loop is CASSLRGAGANEKLFF. DNA of the CDR3: TGTGCCAGCAGTCTGAGAGGGGCCGGGGCTAATGAAAAACTGTTTTTT.

This clonotype was recorded a few times. The rearrangement joins TRBV18 to TRBJ2-2; D gene unclear. This CDR3 comprises 14 residues. Germline V lookup: CDR1 KGHSH, CDR2 LQKENI. V lost 1 base and J 5 bases, leaving 8 bases between the germline ends. The CDR3 loop is CASSPLGRTGELFF. CDR3 sequence (DNA): TGTGCCAGCTCACCACTCGGAAGAACCGGGGAGCTGTTTTTT.

Comment on this clonotype: One end of the junction varies from germline; a read error may be responsible. The chain has TRBV29-1 and TRBJ1-1, with D perhaps matching TRBD1 (6 bases). The CDR3 length is 15 residues. Germline-derived CDR1 and CDR2 are SQVTM and ANQGSEA. This CDR3 reads CSVAYTGYANTEVFF. The CDR3 DNA reads as TGCAGCGTTGCATACACAGGGTACGCGAACACTGAAGTTTTCTTT. Filled out from reference TRBV29-1 and TRBJ1-1, the complete variable domain reads SAVISQKPSRDICQRGTSLTIQCQVDSQVTMMFWYRQQPGQSLTLIATANQGSEATYESGFVIDKFPISRPNLTFSTLTVSNMSPEDSSIYLCSVAYTGYANTEVFFGQGTRLTVV.

This clonotype was recorded once. V gene TRBV20-1 combines with J gene TRBJ1-5; D unresolved. Germline V lookup: CDR1 DFQATT, CDR2 SNEGSKA (reference sequence). V was trimmed by 7 bases and J by 0 bases, leaving 13 bases between them. CDR3 length: 14 residues. The CDR3 is CSVHCWDSNQPQHF. Here the CDR3 DNA reads TGCAGTGTCCACTGCTGGGATAGCAATCAGCCCCAGCATTTT.

This clonotype was observed a handful of times. This rearrangement joins TRBV7-9 to TRBJ2-2, with a weak D call TRBD2 (6 bases). Trimming left V 5 bases short and J 6 bases short, with 10 bases between. The CDR3 contains 13 residues. In germline, CDR1 is SEHNR, CDR2 FQNEAQ (reference sequence). CDR3 loop: CASSPTSSGELFF. CDR3 DNA sequence: TGTGCCAGCAGCCCGACTAGTTCCGGGGAGCTGTTTTTT.

This clonotype was detected a few times. V and J are TRBV29-1 and TRBJ2-2; the D gene is possibly TRBD2 (6 bases). The germline V and J ends were trimmed by 6 bases and 5 bases, with 10 bases remaining between them. Germline V gene data show CDR1 as SQVTM and CDR2 as ANQGSEA. The CDR3 sequence is 12 residues long. CDR3 DNA: TGCAGCGTGGACGGGGGAACCGGGGAGCTGTTTTTT. This codes for CSVDGGTGELFF.

CDR3 sequence reads: CASSQGIRGQGKTEAFF. CDR3 DNA: TGCGCCAGCAGCCAGGGGATTAGGGGACAGGGAAAAACTGAAGCTTTCTTT. The J gene is TRBJ1-1, the V gene TRBV4-1, with 9 bases fitting TRBD1. The CDR3 has 17 amino acids. J lost 5 bases, V lost 3 bases, and 13 bases had no gene match. CDR1 is MGHRA, CDR2 YSYEKL, per germline.

This clonotype was seen more than once but under ten times. The V and J genes are TRBV7-9 and TRBJ2-1, with D possibly TRBD1 on 6 matching bases. The CDR3 contains 12 residues. Per the germline V gene, CDR1 is SEHNR and CDR2 is FQNEAQ (reference sequence). The ends were cut back, 6 bases at V and 8 bases at J, with 11 bases in the middle. The CDR3 reads CASRTTGDEQFF. CDR3 nucleotide sequence: TGTGCCAGCAGGACGACAGGAGATGAGCAGTTCTTC.

This chain links TRBV11-2 with TRBJ2-3, with 7 nucleotides matching TRBD2. Germline assignment: CDR1 SGHAT and CDR2 FQNNGV. This CDR3 is built from 16 residues. V lost 3 bases, J lost 3 bases, and 9 bases stayed unmatched. The CDR3 coding sequence is TGTGCCAGCAGCTTTAGGGCGGGAGCGGGAACAGATACGCAGTATTTT. Translation: CASSFRAGAGTDTQYF.

This clonotype was seen a few times. The gene calls are TRBV5-1 and TRBJ1-6; 9 bases are a match to TRBD1. In germline, CDR1 is SGHRS, CDR2 YFSETQ. The CDR3 runs 15 residues. After removal of 2 bases from V and 10 bases from J, the junction contained 7 bases not matched to a gene. The CDR3 protein is CASSLTGGERSPLHF. The CDR3 DNA sequence: TGCGCCAGCAGCTTAACAGGGGGCGAGAGGTCACCCCTCCACTTT.

The chain is built from TRBV7-9 and TRBJ2-7; tentative D call: TRBD1 (6 bases). The germline CDR1 and CDR2 sequences are SEHNR and FQNEAQ (reference sequence). CDR3 length: 13 amino acids. Trimming shortened V by 6 bases and J by 6 bases, and 15 bases separated the two germline ends. CDR3 sequence reads: CASRDGQNREQYF. The CDR3 nucleotides read TGTGCCAGCAGGGATGGACAGAACCGCGAGCAGTACTTC. The variable domain in full, completed from reference TRBV7-9 and TRBJ2-7, reads DTGVSQNPRHKITKRGQNVTFRCDPISEHNRLYWYRQTLGQGPEFLTYFQNEAQLEKSRLLSDRFSAERPKGSFSTLEIQRTEQGDSAMYLCASRDGQNREQYFGPGTRLTVT.